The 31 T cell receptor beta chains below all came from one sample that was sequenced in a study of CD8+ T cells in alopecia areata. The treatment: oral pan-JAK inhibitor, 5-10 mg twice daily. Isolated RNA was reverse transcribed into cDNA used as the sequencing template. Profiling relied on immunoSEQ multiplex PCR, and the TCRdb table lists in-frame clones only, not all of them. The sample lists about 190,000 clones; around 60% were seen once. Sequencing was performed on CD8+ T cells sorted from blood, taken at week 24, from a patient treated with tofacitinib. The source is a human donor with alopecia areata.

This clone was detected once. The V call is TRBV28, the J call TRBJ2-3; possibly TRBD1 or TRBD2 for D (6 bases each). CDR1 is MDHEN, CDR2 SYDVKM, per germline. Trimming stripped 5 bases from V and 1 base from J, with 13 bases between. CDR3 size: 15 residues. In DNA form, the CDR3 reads TGTGCCAGCAGTCATAACAGGGAGGGCACAGATACGCAGTATTTT. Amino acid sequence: CASSHNREGTDTQYF.

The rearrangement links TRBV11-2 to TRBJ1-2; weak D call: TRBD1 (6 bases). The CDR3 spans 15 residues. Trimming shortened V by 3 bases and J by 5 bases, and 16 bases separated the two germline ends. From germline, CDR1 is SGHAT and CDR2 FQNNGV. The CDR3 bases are TGTGCCAGCAGCTTTGGCTCCGGACAGCTGTATGGCTACACCTTC. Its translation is CASSFGSGQLYGYTF.

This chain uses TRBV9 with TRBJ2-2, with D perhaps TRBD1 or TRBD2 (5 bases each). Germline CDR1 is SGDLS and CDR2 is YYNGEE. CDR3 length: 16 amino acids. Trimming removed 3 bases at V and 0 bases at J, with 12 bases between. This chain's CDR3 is CASSGAAGPNTGELFF. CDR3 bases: TGTGCCAGCAGCGGAGCGGCAGGGCCGAACACCGGGGAGCTGTTTTTT.

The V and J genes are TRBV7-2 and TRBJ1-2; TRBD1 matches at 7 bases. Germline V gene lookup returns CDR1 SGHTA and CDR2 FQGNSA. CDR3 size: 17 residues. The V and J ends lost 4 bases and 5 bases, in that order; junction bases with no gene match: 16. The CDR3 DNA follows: TGTGCCAGCAGCTCACCGGGACAGCAATATCGCACTTATGGCTACACCTTC. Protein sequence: CASSSPGQQYRTYGYTF. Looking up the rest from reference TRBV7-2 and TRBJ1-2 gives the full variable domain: GAGVSQSPSNKVTEKGKDVELRCDPISGHTALYWYRQSLGQGLEFLIYFQGNSAPDKSGLPSDRFSAERTGGSVSTLTIQRTQQEDSAVYLCASSSPGQQYRTYGYTFGSGTRLTVV.

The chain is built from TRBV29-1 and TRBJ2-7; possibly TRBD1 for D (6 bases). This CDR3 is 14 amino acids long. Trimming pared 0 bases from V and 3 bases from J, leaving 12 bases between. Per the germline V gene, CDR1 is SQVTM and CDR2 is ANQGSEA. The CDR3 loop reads CSVEDPRTDYEQYF. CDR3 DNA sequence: TGCAGCGTTGAAGATCCCAGGACAGACTACGAGCAGTACTTC.

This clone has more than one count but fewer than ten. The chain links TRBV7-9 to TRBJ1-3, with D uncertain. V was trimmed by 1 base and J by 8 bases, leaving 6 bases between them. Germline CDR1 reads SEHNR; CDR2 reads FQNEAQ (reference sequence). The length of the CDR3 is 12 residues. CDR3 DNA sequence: TGTGCCAGCAGCTTAGACCCCGACACCATATATTTT. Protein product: CASSLDPDTIYF.

CDR3 sequence (DNA): TGCGCCAGCAGCCAAACTAGCGGGGGTTCCTCCTACGAGCAGTACTTC. This gives the protein CASSQTSGGSSYEQYF. This chain connects TRBV4-1 to TRBJ2-7; 11 bases are a match to TRBD2. This CDR3 has 16 residues. Germline loops: CDR1 MGHRA, CDR2 YSYEKL. The V and J ends lost 2 bases and 0 bases, in that order; junction bases with no gene match: 3.

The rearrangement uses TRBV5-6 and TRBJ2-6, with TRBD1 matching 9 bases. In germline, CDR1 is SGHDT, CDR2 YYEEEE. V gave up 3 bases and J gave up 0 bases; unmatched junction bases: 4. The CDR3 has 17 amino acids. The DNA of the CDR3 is TGTGCCAGCAGCTGGGGGACAGGGCGCTCTGGGGCCAACGTCCTGACTTTC. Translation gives CASSWGTGRSGANVLTF. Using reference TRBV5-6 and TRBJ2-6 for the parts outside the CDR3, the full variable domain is DAGVTQSPTHLIKTRGQQVTLRCSPKSGHDTVSWYQQALGQGPQFIFQYYEEEERQRGNFPDRFSGHQFPNYSSELNVNALLLGDSALYLCASSWGTGRSGANVLTFGAGSRLTVL.

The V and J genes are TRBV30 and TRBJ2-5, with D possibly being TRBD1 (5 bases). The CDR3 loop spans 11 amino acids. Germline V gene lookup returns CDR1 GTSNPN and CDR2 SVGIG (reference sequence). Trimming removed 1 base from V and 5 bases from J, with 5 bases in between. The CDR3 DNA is TGTGCCTGGAGTGAGGGGGAGACCCAGTACTTC. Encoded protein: CAWSEGETQYF.

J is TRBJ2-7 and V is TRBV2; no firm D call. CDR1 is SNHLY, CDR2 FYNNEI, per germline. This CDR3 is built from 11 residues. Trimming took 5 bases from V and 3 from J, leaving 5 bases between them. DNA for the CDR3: TGTGCCAGCAGTCCTTTCTACGAGCAGTACTTC. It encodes CASSPFYEQYF.

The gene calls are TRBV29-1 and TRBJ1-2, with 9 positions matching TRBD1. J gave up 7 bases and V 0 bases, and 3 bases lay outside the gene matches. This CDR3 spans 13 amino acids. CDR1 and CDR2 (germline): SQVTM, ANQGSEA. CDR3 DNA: TGCAGCGTTGAAGAACAGGGGGCAGGTGGCTACACCTTC. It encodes CSVEEQGAGGYTF.

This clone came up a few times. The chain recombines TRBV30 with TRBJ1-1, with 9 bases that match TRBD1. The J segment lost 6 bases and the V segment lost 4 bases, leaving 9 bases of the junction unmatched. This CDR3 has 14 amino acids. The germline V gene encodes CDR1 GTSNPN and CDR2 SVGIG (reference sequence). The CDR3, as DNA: TGTGCCTGGATTTGGCCGGGACAGGGCCCTGAAGCTTTCTTT. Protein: CAWIWPGQGPEAFF.

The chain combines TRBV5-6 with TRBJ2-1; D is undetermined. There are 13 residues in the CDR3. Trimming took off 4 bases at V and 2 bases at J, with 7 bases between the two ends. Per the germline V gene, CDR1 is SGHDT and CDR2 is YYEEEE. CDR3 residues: CASSPDTYNEQFF. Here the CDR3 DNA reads TGTGCCAGCAGCCCCGACACCTACAATGAGCAGTTCTTC.

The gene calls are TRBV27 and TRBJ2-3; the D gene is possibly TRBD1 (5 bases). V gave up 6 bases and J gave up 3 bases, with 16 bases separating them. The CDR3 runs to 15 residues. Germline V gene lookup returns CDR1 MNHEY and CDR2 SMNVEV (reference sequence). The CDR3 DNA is TGTGCCAGCAGCTCCACCCCCCAGGGAACAGATACGCAGTATTTT. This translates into CASSSTPQGTDTQYF.

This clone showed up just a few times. The CDR3 loop reads CASSRREHSYNEQFF. The CDR3 DNA reads as TGTGCCAGCAGCCGCCGGGAACACTCCTACAATGAGCAGTTCTTC. The V and J genes are TRBV7-9 and TRBJ2-1; tentative D call: TRBD2 (5 bases). Trimming pared 5 bases from V and 0 bases from J, leaving 11 bases between. The CDR3 totals 15 residues. The V gene's germline CDR1 is SEHNR and CDR2 FQNEAQ (reference sequence).

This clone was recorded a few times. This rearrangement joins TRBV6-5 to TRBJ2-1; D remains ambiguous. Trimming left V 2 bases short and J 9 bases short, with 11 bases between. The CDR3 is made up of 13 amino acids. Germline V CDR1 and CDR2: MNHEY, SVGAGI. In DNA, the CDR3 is TGTGCCAGCAGTTACCCTGGGGTAGGTGAGCAGTTCTTC. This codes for CASSYPGVGEQFF.

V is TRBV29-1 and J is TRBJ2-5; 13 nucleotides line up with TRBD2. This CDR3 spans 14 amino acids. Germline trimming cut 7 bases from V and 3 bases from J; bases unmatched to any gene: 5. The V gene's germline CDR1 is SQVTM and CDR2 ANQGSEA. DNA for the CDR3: TGCAGCGCCGCCGGGACTAGCGGGGAAGAGACCCAGTACTTC. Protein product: CSAAGTSGEETQYF.

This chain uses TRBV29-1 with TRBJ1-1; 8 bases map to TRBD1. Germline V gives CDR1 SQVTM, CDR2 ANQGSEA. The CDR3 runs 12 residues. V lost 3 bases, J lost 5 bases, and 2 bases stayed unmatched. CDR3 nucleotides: TGCAGCGTTGACAGGGGGCCTACTGAAGCTTTCTTT. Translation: CSVDRGPTEAFF.

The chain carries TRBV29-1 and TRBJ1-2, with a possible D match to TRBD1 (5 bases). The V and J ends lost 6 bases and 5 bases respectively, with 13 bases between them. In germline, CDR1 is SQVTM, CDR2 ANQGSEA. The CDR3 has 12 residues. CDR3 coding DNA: TGCAGCGTGACGGGTGCAGGGTATGGCTACACCTTC. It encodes CSVTGAGYGYTF.

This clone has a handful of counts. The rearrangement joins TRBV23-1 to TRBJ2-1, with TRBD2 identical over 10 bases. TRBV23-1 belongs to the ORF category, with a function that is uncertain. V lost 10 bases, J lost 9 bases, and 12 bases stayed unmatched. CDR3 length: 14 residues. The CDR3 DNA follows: TGCGCCATCCACCAAGCGGGGGGGTTGGGTGAGCAGTTCTTC. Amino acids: CAIHQAGGLGEQFF.

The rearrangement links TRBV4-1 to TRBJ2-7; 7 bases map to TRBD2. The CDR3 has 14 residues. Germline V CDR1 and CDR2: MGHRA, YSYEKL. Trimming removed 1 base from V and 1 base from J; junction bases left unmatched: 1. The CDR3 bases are TGCGCCAGCAGCCAAGCGCGGGGGTCCTACGAGCAGTACTTC. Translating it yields CASSQARGSYEQYF.

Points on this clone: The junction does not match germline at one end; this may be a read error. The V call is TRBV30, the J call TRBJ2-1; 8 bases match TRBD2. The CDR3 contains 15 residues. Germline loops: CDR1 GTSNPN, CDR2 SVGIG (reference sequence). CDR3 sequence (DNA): TGTGCCCGGAGCCTAGCGGGCCCGGCCTACAATGAGCAGTTCTTC. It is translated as CARSLAGPAYNEQFF.

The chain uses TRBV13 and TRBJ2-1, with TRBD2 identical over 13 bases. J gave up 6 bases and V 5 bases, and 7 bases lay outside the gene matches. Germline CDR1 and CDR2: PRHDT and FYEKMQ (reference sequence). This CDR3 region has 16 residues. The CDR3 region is CASSPSGTSGANEQFF. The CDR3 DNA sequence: TGTGCCAGCAGCCCTTCCGGGACTAGCGGGGCCAATGAGCAGTTCTTC.

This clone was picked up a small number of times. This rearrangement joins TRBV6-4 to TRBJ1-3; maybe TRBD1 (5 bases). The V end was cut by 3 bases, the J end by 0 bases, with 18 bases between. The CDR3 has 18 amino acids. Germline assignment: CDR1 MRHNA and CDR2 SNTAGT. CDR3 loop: CASSDRGREAGSGNTIYF. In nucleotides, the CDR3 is TGTGCCAGCAGTGATAGGGGCAGGGAGGCCGGCTCTGGAAACACCATATATTTT.

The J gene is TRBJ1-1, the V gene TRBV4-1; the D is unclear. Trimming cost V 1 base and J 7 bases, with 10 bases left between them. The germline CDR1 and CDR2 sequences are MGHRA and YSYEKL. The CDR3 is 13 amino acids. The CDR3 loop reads CASSQGSRGEAFF. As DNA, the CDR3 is TGCGCCAGCAGCCAAGGGTCCCGGGGTGAAGCTTTCTTT.

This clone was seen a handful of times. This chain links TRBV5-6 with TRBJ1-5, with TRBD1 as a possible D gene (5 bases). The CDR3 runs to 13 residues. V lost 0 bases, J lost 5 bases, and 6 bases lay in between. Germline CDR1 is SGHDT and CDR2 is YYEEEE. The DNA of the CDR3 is TGTGCCAGCAGCTTGGTGGGACATCAGCCCCAGCATTTT. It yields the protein CASSLVGHQPQHF.

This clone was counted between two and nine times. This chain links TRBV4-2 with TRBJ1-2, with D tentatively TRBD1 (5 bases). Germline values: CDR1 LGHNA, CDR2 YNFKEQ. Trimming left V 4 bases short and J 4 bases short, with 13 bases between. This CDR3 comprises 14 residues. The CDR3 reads CASSPQGQTYGYTF. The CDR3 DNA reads TGTGCCAGCAGCCCTCAGGGCCAGACCTATGGCTACACCTTC.

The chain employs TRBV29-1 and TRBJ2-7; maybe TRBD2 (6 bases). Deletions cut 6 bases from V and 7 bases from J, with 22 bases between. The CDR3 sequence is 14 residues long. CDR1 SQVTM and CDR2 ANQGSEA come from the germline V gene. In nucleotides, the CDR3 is TGCAGCGTCCCTTCCCCCAGGAGGGCGTGGGAGCAGTACTTC. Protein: CSVPSPRRAWEQYF.

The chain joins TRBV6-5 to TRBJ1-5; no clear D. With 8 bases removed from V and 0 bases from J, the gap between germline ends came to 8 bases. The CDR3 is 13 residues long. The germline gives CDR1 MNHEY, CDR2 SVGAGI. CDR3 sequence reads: CASSDRSNQPQHF. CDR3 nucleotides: TGTGCCAGCTCCGACCGTAGCAATCAGCCCCAGCATTTT.

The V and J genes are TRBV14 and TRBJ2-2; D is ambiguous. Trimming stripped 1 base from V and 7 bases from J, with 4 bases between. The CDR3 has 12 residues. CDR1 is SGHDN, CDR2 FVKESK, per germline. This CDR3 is CASSQVIGELFF. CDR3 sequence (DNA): TGTGCCAGCAGCCAAGTAATCGGGGAGCTGTTTTTT. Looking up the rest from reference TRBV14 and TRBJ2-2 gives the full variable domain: EAGVTQFPSHSVIEKGQTVTLRCDPISGHDNLYWYRRVMGKEIKFLLHFVKESKQDESGMPNNRFLAERTGGTYSTLKVQPAELEDSGVYFCASSQVIGELFFGEGSRLTVL.

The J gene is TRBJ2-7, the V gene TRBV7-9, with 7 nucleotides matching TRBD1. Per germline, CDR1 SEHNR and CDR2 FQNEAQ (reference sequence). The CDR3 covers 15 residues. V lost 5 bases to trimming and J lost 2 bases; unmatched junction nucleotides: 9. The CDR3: CASSGDGTVPYEQYF. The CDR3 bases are TGTGCCAGCAGCGGAGACGGGACAGTCCCCTACGAGCAGTACTTC.